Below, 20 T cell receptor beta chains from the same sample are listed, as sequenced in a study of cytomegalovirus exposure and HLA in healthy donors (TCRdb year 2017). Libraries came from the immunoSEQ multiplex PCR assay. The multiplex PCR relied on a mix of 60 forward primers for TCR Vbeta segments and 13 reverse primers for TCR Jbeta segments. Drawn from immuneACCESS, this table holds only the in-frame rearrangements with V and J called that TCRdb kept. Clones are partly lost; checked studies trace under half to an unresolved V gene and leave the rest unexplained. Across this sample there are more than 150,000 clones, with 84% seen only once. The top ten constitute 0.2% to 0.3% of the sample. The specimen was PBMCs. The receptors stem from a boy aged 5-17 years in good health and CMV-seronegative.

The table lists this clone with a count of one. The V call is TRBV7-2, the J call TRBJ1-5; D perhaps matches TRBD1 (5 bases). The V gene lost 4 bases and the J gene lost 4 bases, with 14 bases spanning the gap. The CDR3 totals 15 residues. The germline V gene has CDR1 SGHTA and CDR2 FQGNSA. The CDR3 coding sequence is TGTGCCAGCAGCTGGTATCAGGGTGAAAATCAGCCCCAGCATTTT. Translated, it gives CASSWYQGENQPQHF. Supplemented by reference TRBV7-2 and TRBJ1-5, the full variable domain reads GAGVSQSPSNKVTEKGKDVELRCDPISGHTALYWYRQSLGQGLEFLIYFQGNSAPDKSGLPSDRFSAERTGGSVSTLTIQRTQQEDSAVYLCASSWYQGENQPQHFGDGTRLSIL.

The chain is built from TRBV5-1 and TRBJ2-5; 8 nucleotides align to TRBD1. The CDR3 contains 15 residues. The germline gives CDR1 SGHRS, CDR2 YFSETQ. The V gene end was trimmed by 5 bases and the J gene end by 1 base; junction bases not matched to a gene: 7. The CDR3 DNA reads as TGCGCCAGCAGAAGGACAGGGACGCTCCAAGAGACCCAGTACTTC. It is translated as CASRRTGTLQETQYF.

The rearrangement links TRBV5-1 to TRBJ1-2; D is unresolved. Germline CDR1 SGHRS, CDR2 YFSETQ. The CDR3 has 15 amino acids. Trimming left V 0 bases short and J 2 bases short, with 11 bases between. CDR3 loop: CASSLAGKTNYGYTF. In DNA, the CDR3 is TGCGCCAGCAGCTTGGCAGGCAAGACAAACTATGGCTACACCTTC.

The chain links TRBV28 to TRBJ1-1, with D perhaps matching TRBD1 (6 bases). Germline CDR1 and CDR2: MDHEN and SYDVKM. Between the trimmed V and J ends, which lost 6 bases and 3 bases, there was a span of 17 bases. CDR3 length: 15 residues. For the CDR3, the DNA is TGTGCCAGCAGCCCTCCGATTGGACAGTACACTGAAGCTTTCTTT. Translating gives CASSPPIGQYTEAFF.

The CDR3 nucleotides read TGTGCCAGCAGCCCGGGGGGGGAAAATCAGCCCCAGCATTTT. Residues: CASSPGGENQPQHF. This rearrangement joins TRBV11-2 to TRBJ1-5, with a possible D match to TRBD1 (5 bases). The V gene lost 5 bases and the J gene lost 4 bases, with 12 bases spanning the gap. The germline V gene encodes CDR1 SGHAT and CDR2 FQNNGV. The CDR3 loop spans 14 amino acids.

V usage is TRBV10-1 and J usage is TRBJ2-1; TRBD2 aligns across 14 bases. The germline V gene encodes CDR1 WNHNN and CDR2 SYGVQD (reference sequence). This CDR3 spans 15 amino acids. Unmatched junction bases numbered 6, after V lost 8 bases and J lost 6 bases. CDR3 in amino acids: CASSETSGGGNEQFF. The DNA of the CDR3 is TGCGCCAGCTCGGAGACTAGCGGGGGGGGCAATGAGCAGTTCTTC.

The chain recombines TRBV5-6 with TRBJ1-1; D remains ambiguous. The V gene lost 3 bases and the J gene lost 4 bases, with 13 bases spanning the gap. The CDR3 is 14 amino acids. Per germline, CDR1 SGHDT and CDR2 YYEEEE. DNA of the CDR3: TGTGCCAGCAGCTCCGGAGTCTCGGGCACTGAAGCTTTCTTT. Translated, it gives CASSSGVSGTEAFF.

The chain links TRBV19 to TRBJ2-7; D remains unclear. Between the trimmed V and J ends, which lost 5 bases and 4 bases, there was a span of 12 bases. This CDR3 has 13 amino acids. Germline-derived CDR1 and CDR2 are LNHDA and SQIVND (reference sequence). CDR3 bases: TGTGCCAGTAGTGCCTCCCACGGGTACGAGCAGTACTTC. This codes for CASSASHGYEQYF. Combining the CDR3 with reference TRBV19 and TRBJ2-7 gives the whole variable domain DGGITQSPKYLFRKEGQNVTLSCEQNLNHDAMYWYRQDPGQGLRLIYYSQIVNDFQKGDIAEGYSVSREKKESFPLTVTSAQKNPTAFYLCASSASHGYEQYFGPGTRLTVT.

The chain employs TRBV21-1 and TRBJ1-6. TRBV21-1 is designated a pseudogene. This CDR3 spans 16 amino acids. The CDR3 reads CASSLRGCIYNSPLHF. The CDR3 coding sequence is TGTGCCAGCAGCCTAAGAGGCTGCATCTATAATTCACCCCTCCACTTT.

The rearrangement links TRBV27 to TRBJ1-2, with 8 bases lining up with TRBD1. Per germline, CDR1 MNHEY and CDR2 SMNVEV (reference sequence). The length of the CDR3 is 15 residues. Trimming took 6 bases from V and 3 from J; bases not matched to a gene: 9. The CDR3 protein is CASRGGDRRDYGYTF. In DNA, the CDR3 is TGTGCCAGCAGGGGGGGGGACAGGCGCGACTATGGCTACACCTTC.

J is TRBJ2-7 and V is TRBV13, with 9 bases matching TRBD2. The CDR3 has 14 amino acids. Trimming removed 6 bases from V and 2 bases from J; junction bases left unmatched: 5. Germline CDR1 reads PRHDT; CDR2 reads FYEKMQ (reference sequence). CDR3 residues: CASRRAGGPYEQYF. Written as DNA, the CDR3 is TGTGCCAGCAGGAGGGCGGGAGGGCCCTACGAGCAGTACTTC.

The CDR3, as DNA: TGTGCCAGCAGCTTAGAACTAGCGGGAGAGCAGTACTTC. It specifies CASSLELAGEQYF. This chain connects TRBV7-9 to TRBJ2-7; 10 bases align to TRBD2. V was clipped by 1 base and J by 7 bases; unmatched bases: 1. This CDR3 contains 13 residues. Germline assignment: CDR1 SEHNR and CDR2 FQNEAQ (reference sequence).

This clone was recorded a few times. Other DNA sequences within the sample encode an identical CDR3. The CDR3 DNA reads TGTGCCAGCAGTTTACTCGGGGGAGATCAGCCCCAGCATTTT. Protein product: CASSLLGGDQPQHF. The chain links TRBV27 to TRBJ1-5, with D perhaps matching TRBD1 (5 bases). Germline CDR1 reads MNHEY; CDR2 reads SMNVEV (reference sequence). Trimming removed 2 bases from V and 5 bases from J, with 10 bases in between. This CDR3 spans 14 amino acids.

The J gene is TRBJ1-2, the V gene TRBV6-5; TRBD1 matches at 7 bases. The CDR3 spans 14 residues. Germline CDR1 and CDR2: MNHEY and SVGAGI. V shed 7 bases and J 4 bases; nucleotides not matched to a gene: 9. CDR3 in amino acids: CASKGAGSIYGYTF. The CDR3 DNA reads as TGTGCCAGCAAGGGGGCCGGGAGCATCTATGGCTACACCTTC.

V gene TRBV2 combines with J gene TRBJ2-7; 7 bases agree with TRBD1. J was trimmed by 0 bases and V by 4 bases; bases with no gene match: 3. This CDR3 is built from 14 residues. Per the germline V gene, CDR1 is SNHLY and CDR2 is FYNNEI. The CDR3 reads CASSGRGSSYEQYF. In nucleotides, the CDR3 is TGTGCCAGCAGTGGCAGGGGGAGCTCCTACGAGCAGTACTTC.

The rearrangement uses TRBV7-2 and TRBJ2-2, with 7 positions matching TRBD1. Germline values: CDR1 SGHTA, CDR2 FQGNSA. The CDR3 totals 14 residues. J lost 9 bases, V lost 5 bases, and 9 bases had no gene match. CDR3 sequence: CASSPPGQTRELFF. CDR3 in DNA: TGTGCCAGCAGCCCGCCGGGACAGACCCGGGAGCTGTTTTTT.

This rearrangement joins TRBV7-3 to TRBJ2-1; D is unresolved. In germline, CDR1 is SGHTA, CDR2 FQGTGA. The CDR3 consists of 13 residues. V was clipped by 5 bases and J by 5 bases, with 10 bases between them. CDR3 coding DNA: TGTGCCAGCAGCCCCCTTATCCACAATGAGCAGTTCTTC. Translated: CASSPLIHNEQFF.

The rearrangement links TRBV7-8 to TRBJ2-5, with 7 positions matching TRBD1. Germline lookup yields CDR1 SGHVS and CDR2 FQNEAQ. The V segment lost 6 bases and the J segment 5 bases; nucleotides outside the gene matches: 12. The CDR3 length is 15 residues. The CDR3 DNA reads TGTGCCAGCAGTCCTGGACAGGCCCTCTTGGAGACCCAGTACTTC. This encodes CASSPGQALLETQYF.

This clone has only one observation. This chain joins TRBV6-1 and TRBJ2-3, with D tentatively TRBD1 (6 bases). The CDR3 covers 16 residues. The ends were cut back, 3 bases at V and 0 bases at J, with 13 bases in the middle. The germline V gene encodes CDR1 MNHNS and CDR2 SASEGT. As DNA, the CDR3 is TGTGCCAGCAGTGAGGTCCTGGGGGCTAGCACAGATACGCAGTATTTT. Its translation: CASSEVLGASTDTQYF.

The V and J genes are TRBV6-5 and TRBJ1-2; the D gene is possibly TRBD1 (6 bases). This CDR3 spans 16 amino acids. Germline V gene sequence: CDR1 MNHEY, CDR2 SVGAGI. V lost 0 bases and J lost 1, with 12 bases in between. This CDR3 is CASSYSVTGSNYGYTF. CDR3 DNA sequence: TGTGCCAGCAGTTACTCGGTGACAGGAAGTAACTATGGCTACACCTTC.